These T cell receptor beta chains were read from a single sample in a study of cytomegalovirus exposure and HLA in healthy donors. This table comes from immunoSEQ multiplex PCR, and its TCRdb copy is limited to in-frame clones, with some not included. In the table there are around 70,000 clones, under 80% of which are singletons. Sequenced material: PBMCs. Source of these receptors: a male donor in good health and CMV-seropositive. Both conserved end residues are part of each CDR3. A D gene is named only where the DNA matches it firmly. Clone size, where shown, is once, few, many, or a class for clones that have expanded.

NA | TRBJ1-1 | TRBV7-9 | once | TGTTCCAGCCTGGGAGGGGGTCATGAAGTGGCTTTCTTT | CSSLGGGHEVAFF
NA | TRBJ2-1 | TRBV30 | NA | TGTGCCTGGCAATGGGGCGGGGAATACAATGAGCAGTTCTTC | CAWQWGGEYNEQFF
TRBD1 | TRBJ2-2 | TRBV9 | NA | TGTGCCAGCAGCGCCGGACAGGGGCGCACCGGGGAGCTGTTTTTT | CASSAGQGRTGELFF
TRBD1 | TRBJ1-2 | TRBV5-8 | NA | TGTGCCAGCATTCTGACAGGGGGCGAACACTATGGCTACACCTTC | CASILTGGEHYGYTF
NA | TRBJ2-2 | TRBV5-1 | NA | TGCGCCAGCAGCAACCCGGACAGGAACACCGGGGAGCTGTTTTTT | CASSNPDRNTGELFF
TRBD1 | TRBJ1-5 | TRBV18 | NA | TGTGCCAGCTCGGGACAGGGAGTAAATCAGCCCCAGCATTTT | CASSGQGVNQPQHF
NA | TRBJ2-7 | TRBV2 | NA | TGTGCCAGCAATCCACTGACAGCTACGAAGCAGTACTTC | CASNPLTATKQYF
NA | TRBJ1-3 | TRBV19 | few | TGTGCCAGTAGTAAGACAGGACAAAACGCTGGAAACACCATATATTTT | CASSKTGQNAGNTIYF
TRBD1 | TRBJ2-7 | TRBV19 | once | TGTGCCAGTAGTATAGGGACAGGGGGCCCCTACGAGCAGTACTTC | CASSIGTGGPYEQYF
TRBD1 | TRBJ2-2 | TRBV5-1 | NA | TGCGCCAGCAGCTCCGGGACAGACACCGGGGAGCTGTTTTTT | CASSSGTDTGELFF
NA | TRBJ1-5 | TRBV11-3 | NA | TGTGCCAGCAGCTTAAGGGGGGGGTCGGGCAATCAGCCCCAGCATTTT | CASSLRGGSGNQPQHF
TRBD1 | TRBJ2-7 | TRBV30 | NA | TGTGCCTGGGGGACAGGGGCTGTGTACGAGCAGTACTTC | CAWGTGAVYEQYF
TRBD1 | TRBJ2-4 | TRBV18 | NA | TGTGCCAGCTCACCGACAACCGGGACAGGAGGTCAGTACTTC | CASSPTTGTGGQYF
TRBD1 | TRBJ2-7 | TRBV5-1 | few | TGCGCCAGCAGCTTGGGGACAGGAAGGAGCGAGCAGTACTTC | CASSLGTGRSEQYF
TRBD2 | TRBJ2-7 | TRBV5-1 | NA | TGCGCCAGCACCCCCGGGGGGGCGCAACCTCGGGAGCAGTACTTC | CASTPGGAQPREQYF
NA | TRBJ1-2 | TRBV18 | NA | TGTGCCAGCTCACCAGGACTCGTCCCCCGGAGCTACACCTTC | CASSPGLVPRSYTF
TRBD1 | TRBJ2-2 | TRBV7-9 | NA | TGTGCCAGCAGCTCTGGGACAGGGGACACCGGGGAGCTGTTTTTT | CASSSGTGDTGELFF
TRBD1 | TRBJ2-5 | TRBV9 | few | TGTGCCAGCAGCGCTGGACAGGGGTCTCTCCAAGAGACCCAGTACTTC | CASSAGQGSLQETQYF
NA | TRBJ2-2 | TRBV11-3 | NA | TGTGCCAGGGGAGGTCGAGCAAATACCGGGGAGCTGTTTTTT | CARGGRANTGELFF
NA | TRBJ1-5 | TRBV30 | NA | TGTGCCTGGAGTCATGGGCAGGGGCTACAGCCCCAGCATTTT | CAWSHGQGLQPQHF
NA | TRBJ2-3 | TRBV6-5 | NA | TGTGCCAGCAGTTCGAGCGGCACAGATACGCAGTATTTT | CASSSSGTDTQYF
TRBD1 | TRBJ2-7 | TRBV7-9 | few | TGTGCCAGCAGCCGCACAGGGGATAACTACGAGCAGTACTTC | CASSRTGDNYEQYF
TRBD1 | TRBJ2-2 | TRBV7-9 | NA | TGTGCCAGCAGCTTAGGGCAGGGGGCGCGCACCGGGGAGCTGTTTTTT | CASSLGQGARTGELFF
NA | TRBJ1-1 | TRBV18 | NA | TGTGCCAGCTCACCATTGGACACCACGGAAGCTTTCTTT | CASSPLDTTEAFF
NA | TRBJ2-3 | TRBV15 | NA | TGTGCCACCAGCACAGGCGTCGGGGCAGATACGCAGTATTTT | CATSTGVGADTQYF
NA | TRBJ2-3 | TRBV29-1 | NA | TGCAGCGTTGGGACAGACACAGATACGCAGTATTTT | CSVGTDTDTQYF